A selection of T cell receptor beta chains follows, all from one sample in a study of cytomegalovirus exposure and HLA in healthy donors. The method was immunoSEQ multiplex PCR; TCRdb's version includes in-frame clones alone and lacks a portion of them. The sample records about 190,000 clones, about 77% being singletons. The sequencing sample was made of PBMCs. Every receptor here comes from a woman in her thirties in good health and CMV-seropositive. CDR3s include the opening cysteine and the closing phenylalanine or tryptophan. The order of the fields is J gene, D gene, clone size, V gene, CDR3 protein, CDR3 DNA. The D gene is left open where the match is weak. Part of the rows lack a size; the others show once, few, many or a class for expanded clones.

j_gene: TRBJ2-5; d_gene: -; abundance: -; v_gene: TRBV5-1; CDR3aa: CASSEGTRTQETQYF; CDR3nt: TGCGCCAGCAGCGAAGGGACACGGACACAAGAGACCCAGTACTTC
j_gene: TRBJ2-1; d_gene: TRBD2; abundance: -; v_gene: TRBV6-1; CDR3aa: CASHLLAGVNNEQFF; CDR3nt: TGTGCCAGCCATCTCTTAGCGGGGGTGAACAATGAGCAGTTCTTC
j_gene: TRBJ2-2; d_gene: TRBD2; abundance: -; v_gene: TRBV7-9; CDR3aa: CSSPTLAGNTGELFF; CDR3nt: TGTTCCAGCCCCACCCTAGCGGGTAACACCGGGGAGCTGTTTTTT
j_gene: TRBJ1-1; d_gene: -; abundance: -; v_gene: TRBV7-9; CDR3aa: CASSFEVGGGTEAFF; CDR3nt: TGTGCCAGCAGCTTTGAGGTCGGCGGAGGCACTGAAGCTTTCTTT
j_gene: TRBJ2-1; d_gene: TRBD1; abundance: once; v_gene: TRBV6-5; CDR3aa: CASSYLQGIEQFF; CDR3nt: TGTGCCAGCAGTTATCTACAGGGGATTGAGCAGTTCTTC
j_gene: TRBJ1-2; d_gene: TRBD1; abundance: -; v_gene: TRBV27; CDR3aa: CASSLTGTGGAYGYTF; CDR3nt: TGTGCCAGCAGTTTAACTGGGACAGGGGGCGCCTATGGCTACACCTTC
j_gene: TRBJ1-3; d_gene: -; abundance: few; v_gene: TRBV25-1; CDR3aa: CASSEFQGRGNTIYF; CDR3nt: TGTGCCAGCAGTGAATTTCAGGGGCGTGGAAACACCATATATTTT
j_gene: TRBJ2-1; d_gene: TRBD1; abundance: -; v_gene: TRBV4-1; CDR3aa: CASSQDQGDGEQFF; CDR3nt: TGCGCCAGCAGCCAAGATCAGGGGGATGGTGAGCAGTTCTTC
j_gene: TRBJ2-2; d_gene: -; abundance: -; v_gene: TRBV28; CDR3aa: CASSLLLNTGELFF; CDR3nt: TGTGCCAGCAGCCTACTGCTGAACACCGGGGAGCTGTTTTTT
j_gene: TRBJ1-3; d_gene: -; abundance: -; v_gene: TRBV27; CDR3aa: CASSLKGRAGDTIYF; CDR3nt: TGTGCCAGCAGTTTAAAAGGCAGGGCGGGAGACACCATATATTTT
j_gene: TRBJ1-2; d_gene: -; abundance: once; v_gene: TRBV19; CDR3aa: CASTSQGPRKGYTF; CDR3nt: TGTGCCAGTACCTCCCAGGGCCCACGGAAGGGCTACACCTTC
j_gene: TRBJ1-3; d_gene: -; abundance: -; v_gene: TRBV5-1; CDR3aa: CASSSDIAAGNTIYF; CDR3nt: TGCGCCAGCAGCTCGGACATCGCGGCGGGAAACACCATATATTTT
j_gene: TRBJ2-1; d_gene: TRBD2; abundance: -; v_gene: TRBV4-2; CDR3aa: CASSPAGGGTSNEQFF; CDR3nt: TGTGCCAGCAGCCCCGCCGGGGGGGGGACCTCCAATGAGCAGTTCTTC
j_gene: TRBJ2-7; d_gene: TRBD2; abundance: -; v_gene: TRBV25-1; CDR3aa: CASSPTGRGGYEQYF; CDR3nt: TGTGCCAGCAGCCCCACCGGGCGGGGGGGCTACGAGCAGTACTTC
j_gene: TRBJ1-2; d_gene: TRBD1; abundance: once; v_gene: TRBV5-6; CDR3aa: CASSPGTGRYGYTF; CDR3nt: TGTGCCAGCAGCCCAGGGACAGGGCGCTATGGCTACACCTTC
j_gene: TRBJ1-2; d_gene: TRBD1; abundance: -; v_gene: TRBV20-1; CDR3aa: CSANRGPGYTF; CDR3nt: TGCAGTGCTAACAGGGGGCCTGGCTACACCTTC
j_gene: TRBJ1-6; d_gene: -; abundance: once; v_gene: TRBV5-8; CDR3aa: CASSLEVAQGHNSPLHF; CDR3nt: TGTGCCAGCAGCTTGGAGGTTGCCCAGGGTCATAATTCACCCCTCCACTTT
j_gene: TRBJ2-7; d_gene: TRBD1; abundance: few; v_gene: TRBV19; CDR3aa: CASSMGQESSYEQYF; CDR3nt: TGTGCCAGTAGTATGGGACAGGAAAGCTCCTACGAGCAGTACTTC
j_gene: TRBJ2-3; d_gene: TRBD2; abundance: -; v_gene: TRBV5-4; CDR3aa: CASSLSLAGSDTQYF; CDR3nt: TGTGCCAGCAGCTTATCCCTAGCGGGGTCAGATACGCAGTATTTT
j_gene: TRBJ1-1; d_gene: TRBD1; abundance: few; v_gene: TRBV19; CDR3aa: CASSIRTGGNTEAFF; CDR3nt: TGTGCCAGTAGTATCCGGACAGGAGGGAACACTGAAGCTTTCTTT
j_gene: TRBJ1-1; d_gene: TRBD1; abundance: -; v_gene: TRBV11-2; CDR3aa: CASSLETGIEAFF; CDR3nt: TGTGCCAGCAGCTTAGAGACAGGGATTGAAGCTTTCTTT
j_gene: TRBJ1-2; d_gene: -; abundance: -; v_gene: TRBV6-5; CDR3aa: CASSWTAEDYGYTF; CDR3nt: TGTGCCAGCAGTTGGACTGCTGAGGACTATGGCTACACCTTC
j_gene: TRBJ2-3; d_gene: TRBD2; abundance: -; v_gene: TRBV2; CDR3aa: CASRELAGSTDTQYF; CDR3nt: TGTGCCAGCAGAGAGCTAGCGGGCAGCACAGATACGCAGTATTTT
j_gene: TRBJ2-3; d_gene: TRBD2; abundance: -; v_gene: TRBV7-6; CDR3aa: CASSGLADSTDTQYF; CDR3nt: TGTGCCAGCAGCGGACTAGCGGACAGCACAGATACGCAGTATTTT
j_gene: TRBJ2-2; d_gene: -; abundance: -; v_gene: TRBV28; CDR3aa: CASSFFMSNTGELFF; CDR3nt: TGTGCCAGCAGTTTTTTCATGTCGAACACCGGGGAGCTGTTTTTT
j_gene: TRBJ2-7; d_gene: -; abundance: -; v_gene: TRBV27; CDR3aa: CASSWYLGASYEQYF; CDR3nt: TGTGCCAGCAGTTGGTATTTGGGAGCCTCCTACGAGCAGTACTTC
j_gene: TRBJ1-6; d_gene: TRBD1; abundance: -; v_gene: TRBV6-5; CDR3aa: CASRRDRGQFSPLHF; CDR3nt: TGTGCCAGCAGACGGGACAGGGGCCAATTTTCACCCCTCCACTTT
j_gene: TRBJ1-4; d_gene: TRBD1; abundance: once; v_gene: TRBV5-1; CDR3aa: CASAFRTGRNEKLFF; CDR3nt: TGCGCCAGCGCCTTCCGGACAGGGCGTAATGAAAAACTGTTTTTT
j_gene: TRBJ2-5; d_gene: -; abundance: -; v_gene: TRBV7-2; CDR3aa: CASSQGRGVKTQYF; CDR3nt: TGTGCCAGCAGCCAGGGAAGGGGCGTAAAGACCCAGTACTTC
j_gene: TRBJ1-1; d_gene: -; abundance: -; v_gene: TRBV6-1; CDR3aa: CASSEGRVGEAFF; CDR3nt: TGTGCCAGCAGTGAAGGCAGGGTCGGTGAAGCTTTCTTT
j_gene: TRBJ2-7; d_gene: -; abundance: -; v_gene: TRBV5-8; CDR3aa: CASSLVVQMPYEQYF; CDR3nt: TGTGCCAGCAGCTTGGTCGTACAGATGCCCTACGAGCAGTACTTC
j_gene: TRBJ2-1; d_gene: TRBD2; abundance: -; v_gene: TRBV6-1; CDR3aa: CAASQRGGIFEQFF; CDR3nt: TGTGCCGCATCACAGCGGGGGGGAATATTTGAGCAGTTCTTC
j_gene: TRBJ1-1; d_gene: -; abundance: -; v_gene: TRBV6-5; CDR3aa: CASFLQCEAFF; CDR3nt: TGTGCCAGCTTCCTACAGTGTGAAGCTTTCTTT
j_gene: TRBJ1-2; d_gene: -; abundance: -; v_gene: TRBV5-4; CDR3aa: CASSLQGTYGYTF; CDR3nt: TGTGCCAGCAGCTTGCAGGGGACCTATGGCTACACCTTC
j_gene: TRBJ1-1; d_gene: -; abundance: -; v_gene: TRBV29-1; CDR3aa: CSVDSTEAFF; CDR3nt: TGCAGCGTTGACAGCACTGAAGCTTTCTTT
j_gene: TRBJ1-4; d_gene: -; abundance: -; v_gene: TRBV5-1; CDR3aa: CASSPFYPRAGANEKLFF; CDR3nt: TGCGCCAGCAGCCCCTTTTACCCCAGGGCAGGAGCTAATGAAAAACTGTTTTTT
j_gene: TRBJ2-7; d_gene: -; abundance: -; v_gene: TRBV9; CDR3aa: CASSVGDTYEQYF; CDR3nt: TGTGCCAGCAGCGTAGGGGACACGTACGAGCAGTACTTC
j_gene: TRBJ2-7; d_gene: -; abundance: once; v_gene: TRBV7-2; CDR3aa: CASSLEGVTYEQYF; CDR3nt: TGTGCCAGCAGCTTAGAGGGAGTGACCTACGAGCAGTACTTC
j_gene: TRBJ1-2; d_gene: -; abundance: -; v_gene: TRBV4-3; CDR3aa: CASSQDGGIDGYTF; CDR3nt: TGCGCCAGCAGCCAAGATGGGGGGATCGACGGCTACACCTTC
j_gene: TRBJ1-3; d_gene: TRBD1; abundance: -; v_gene: TRBV7-9; CDR3aa: CASSSDRGQPTWGGNTIYF; CDR3nt: TGTGCCAGCAGCTCCGACAGGGGGCAGCCCACCTGGGGTGGAAACACCATATATTTT
j_gene: TRBJ1-5; d_gene: -; abundance: -; v_gene: TRBV6-1; CDR3aa: CASSESIDPGSNQPQHF; CDR3nt: TGTGCCAGCAGTGAGTCCATTGACCCAGGGAGCAATCAGCCCCAGCATTTT
j_gene: TRBJ2-2; d_gene: TRBD2; abundance: -; v_gene: TRBV4-3; CDR3aa: CASSQDLAGPNTGELLF; CDR3nt: TGCGCCAGCAGCCAAGATCTAGCGGGGCCGAACACCGGGGAGCTGCTTTTT
j_gene: TRBJ2-7; d_gene: TRBD1; abundance: few; v_gene: TRBV7-2; CDR3aa: CASSLATGTAQMYEQYF; CDR3nt: TGTGCCAGCAGCTTAGCGACCGGGACAGCCCAAATGTACGAGCAGTACTTC
j_gene: TRBJ1-5; d_gene: -; abundance: -; v_gene: TRBV18; CDR3aa: CASSPDGERNQPQHF; CDR3nt: TGTGCCAGCTCACCGGACGGGGAGAGGAATCAGCCCCAGCATTTT
j_gene: TRBJ1-1; d_gene: -; abundance: many; v_gene: TRBV19; CDR3aa: CASSIWGLDTEAFF; CDR3nt: TGTGCCAGTAGTATTTGGGGGCTCGACACTGAAGCTTTCTTT
j_gene: TRBJ2-7; d_gene: -; abundance: -; v_gene: TRBV2; CDR3aa: CASSEDSVGPYEQYF; CDR3nt: TGTGCCAGCAGCGAGGACAGCGTGGGGCCCTACGAGCAGTACTTC
j_gene: TRBJ2-7; d_gene: TRBD1; abundance: -; v_gene: TRBV4-3; CDR3aa: CASSQDRTGPYEQYF; CDR3nt: TGCGCCAGCAGCCAAGATCGGACAGGCCCCTACGAGCAGTACTTC
j_gene: TRBJ1-1; d_gene: -; abundance: -; v_gene: TRBV7-3; CDR3aa: CASSPGRGAYEAFF; CDR3nt: TGTGCCAGCAGCCCGGGCCGTGGGGCCTATGAAGCTTTCTTT
j_gene: TRBJ2-3; d_gene: -; abundance: -; v_gene: TRBV13; CDR3aa: CASSSGDTQYF; CDR3nt: TGTGCCAGCAGCAGCGGAGATACGCAGTATTTT
j_gene: TRBJ1-4; d_gene: -; abundance: -; v_gene: TRBV9; CDR3aa: CASSVEREEKLFF; CDR3nt: TGTGCCAGCAGCGTAGAGCGGGAAGAAAAACTGTTTTTT